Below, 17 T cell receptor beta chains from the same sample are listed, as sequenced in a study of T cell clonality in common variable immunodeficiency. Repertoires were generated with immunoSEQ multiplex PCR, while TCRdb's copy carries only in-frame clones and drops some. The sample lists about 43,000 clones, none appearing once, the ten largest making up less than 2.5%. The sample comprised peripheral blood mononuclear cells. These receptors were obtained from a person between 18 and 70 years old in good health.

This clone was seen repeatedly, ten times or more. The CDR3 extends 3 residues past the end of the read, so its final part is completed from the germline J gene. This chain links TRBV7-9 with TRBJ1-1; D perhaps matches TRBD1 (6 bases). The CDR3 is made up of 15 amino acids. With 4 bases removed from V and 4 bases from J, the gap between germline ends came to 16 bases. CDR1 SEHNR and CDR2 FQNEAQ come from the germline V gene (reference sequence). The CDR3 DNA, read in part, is TGTGCCAGCAGCTCAGGCTTATCAGGGGTCACTGAA. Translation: CASSSGLSGVTE. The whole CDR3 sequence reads CASSSGLSGVTEAFF.

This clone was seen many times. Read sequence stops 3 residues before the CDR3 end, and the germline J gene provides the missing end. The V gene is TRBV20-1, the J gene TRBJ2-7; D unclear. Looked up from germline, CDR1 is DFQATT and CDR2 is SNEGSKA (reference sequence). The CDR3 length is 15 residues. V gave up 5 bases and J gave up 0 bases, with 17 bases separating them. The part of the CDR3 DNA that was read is TGCAGTGCTCAGAAGGAAGGGTTTAGCTCCTACGAG. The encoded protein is CSAQKEGFSSYE. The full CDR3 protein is CSAQKEGFSSYEQYF.

CDR3 sequence reads: CASSLAGLAGPEQYF. The part of the CDR3 DNA that was read is TGCGCCAGCAGCTTGGCGGGACTAGCGGGGCCCGAG. This sequence joins TRBV5-1 and TRBJ2-7, with 13 bases matching TRBD2. From the germline J gene comes the end of the CDR3, since the read stops 3 residues before it. Germline CDR1 is SGHRS and CDR2 is YFSETQ. The CDR3 totals 15 residues. V shed 0 bases, J shed 6 bases, and the junction held 3 bases outside the gene matches. Variable domain in full (rest from reference TRBV5-1 and TRBJ2-7): KAGVTQTPRYLIKTRGQQVTLSCSPISGHRSVSWYQQTPGQGLQFLFEYFSETQRNKGNFPGRFSGRQFSNSRSEMNVSTLELGDSALYLCASSLAGLAGPEQYFGPGTRLTVT.

The CDR3 region is CASSVDRGFYEQYF. CDR3 DNA (partial): TGTGCCAGCAGCGTGGACAGGGGGTTTTACGAG. The chain combines TRBV11-2 with TRBJ2-7; 10 bases are shared with TRBD1. The read ends 3 residues early relative to the CDR3; the germline J gene fills the gap. Germline CDR1 and CDR2: SGHAT and FQNNGV. The CDR3 sequence is 14 residues long. V shed 5 bases and J 4 bases; nucleotides not matched to a gene: 5.

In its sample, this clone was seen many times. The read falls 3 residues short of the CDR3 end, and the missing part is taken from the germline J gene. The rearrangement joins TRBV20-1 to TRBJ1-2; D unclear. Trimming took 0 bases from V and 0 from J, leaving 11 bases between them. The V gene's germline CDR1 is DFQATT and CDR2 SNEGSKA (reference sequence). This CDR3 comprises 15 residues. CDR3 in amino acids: CSARDRGEPNYGYTF. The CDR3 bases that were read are TGCAGTGCTAGAGATCGCGGCGAGCCTAACTATGGC.

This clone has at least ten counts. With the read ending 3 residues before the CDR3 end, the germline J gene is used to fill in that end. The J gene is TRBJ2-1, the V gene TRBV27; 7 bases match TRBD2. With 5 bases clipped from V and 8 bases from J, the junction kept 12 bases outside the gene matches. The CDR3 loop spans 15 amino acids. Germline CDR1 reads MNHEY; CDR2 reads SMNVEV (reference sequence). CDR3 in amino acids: CASSPEASGVHEQFF. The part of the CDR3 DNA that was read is TGTGCCAGCAGTCCCGAGGCTAGCGGTGTGCATGAG.

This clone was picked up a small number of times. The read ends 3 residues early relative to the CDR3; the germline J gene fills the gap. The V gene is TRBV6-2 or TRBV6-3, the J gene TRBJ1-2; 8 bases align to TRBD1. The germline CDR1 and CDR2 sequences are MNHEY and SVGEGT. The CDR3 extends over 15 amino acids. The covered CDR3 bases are TGTGCCAGCAGTTACTCGACCAGGGGGCTGGGGGGC. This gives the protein CASSYSTRGLGG. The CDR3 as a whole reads CASSYSTRGLGGYTF.

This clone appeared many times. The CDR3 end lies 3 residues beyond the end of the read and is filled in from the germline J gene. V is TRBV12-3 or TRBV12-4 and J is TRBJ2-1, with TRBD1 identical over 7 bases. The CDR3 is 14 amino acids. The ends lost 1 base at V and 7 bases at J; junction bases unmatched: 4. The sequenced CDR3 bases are TGTGCCAGCAGTTTAGGGATACAGGGGAATGAG. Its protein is CASSLGIQGNE. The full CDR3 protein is CASSLGIQGNEQFF.

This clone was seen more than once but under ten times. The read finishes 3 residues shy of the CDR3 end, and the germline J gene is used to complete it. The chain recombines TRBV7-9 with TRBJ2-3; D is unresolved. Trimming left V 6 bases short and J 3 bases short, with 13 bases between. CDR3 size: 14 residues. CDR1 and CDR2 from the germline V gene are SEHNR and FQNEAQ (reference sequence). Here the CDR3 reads CASSPPMRTDTQYF. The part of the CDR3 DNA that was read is TGTGCCAGCAGTCCTCCTATGCGGACAGATACG.

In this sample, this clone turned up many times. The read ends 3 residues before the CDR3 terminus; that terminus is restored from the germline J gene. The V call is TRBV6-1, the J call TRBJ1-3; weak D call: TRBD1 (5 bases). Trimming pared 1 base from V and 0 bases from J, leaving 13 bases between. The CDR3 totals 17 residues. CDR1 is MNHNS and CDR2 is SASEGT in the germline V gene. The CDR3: CASSEVWGGNSGNTIYF. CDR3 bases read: TGTGCCAGCAGTGAAGTGTGGGGGGGTAACTCTGGAAACACC.

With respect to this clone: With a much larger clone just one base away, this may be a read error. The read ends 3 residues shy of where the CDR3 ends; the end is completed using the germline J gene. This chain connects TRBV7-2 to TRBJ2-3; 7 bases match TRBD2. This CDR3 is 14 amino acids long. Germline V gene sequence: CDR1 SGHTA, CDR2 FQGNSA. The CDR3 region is CASSPGTTRAPQYF. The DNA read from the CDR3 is TGTGCCAGCAGCCCCGGGACTACCCGGGCGCCG.

CDR3 DNA (partial): TGTGCCAGCAGCGTTGGGCAGACAGGGGGCGATGAC. Residues: CASSVGQTGGDD. The CDR3 in full is CASSVGQTGGDDYTF. The rearrangement joins TRBV7-9 to TRBJ1-2; 10 nucleotides line up with TRBD1. The read comes to an end 3 residues before the CDR3 does, leaving the germline J gene to fill in the end. From germline, CDR1 is SEHNR and CDR2 FQNEAQ (reference sequence). The CDR3 extends over 15 amino acids.

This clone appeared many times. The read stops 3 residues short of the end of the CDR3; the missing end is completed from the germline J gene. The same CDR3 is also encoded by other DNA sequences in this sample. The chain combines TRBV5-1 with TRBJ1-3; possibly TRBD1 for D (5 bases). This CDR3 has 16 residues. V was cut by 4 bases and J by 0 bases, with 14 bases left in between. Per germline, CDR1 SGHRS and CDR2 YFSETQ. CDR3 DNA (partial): TGCGCCAGCAGCACCACGACAGTTGGCTCTGGAAACACC. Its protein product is CASSTTTVGSGNT. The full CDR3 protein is CASSTTTVGSGNTIYF.

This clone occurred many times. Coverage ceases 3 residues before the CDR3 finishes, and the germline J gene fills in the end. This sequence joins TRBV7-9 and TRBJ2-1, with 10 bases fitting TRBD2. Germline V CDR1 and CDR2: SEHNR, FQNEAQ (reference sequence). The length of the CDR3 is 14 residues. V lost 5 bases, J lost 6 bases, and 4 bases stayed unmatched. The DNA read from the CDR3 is TGTGCCAGCAGCCAAGGACTAGCGGCCAATGAG. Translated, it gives CASSQGLAANE. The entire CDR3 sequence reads CASSQGLAANEQFF.

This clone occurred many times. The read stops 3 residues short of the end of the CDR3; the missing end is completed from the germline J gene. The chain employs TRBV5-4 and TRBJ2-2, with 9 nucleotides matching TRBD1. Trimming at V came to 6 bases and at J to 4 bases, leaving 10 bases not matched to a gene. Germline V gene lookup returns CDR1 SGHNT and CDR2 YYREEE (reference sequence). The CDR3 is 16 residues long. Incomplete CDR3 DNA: TGTGCCAGCAAAAGAACAGGGGGCGCGGGCACCGGGGAG. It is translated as CASKRTGGAGTGE. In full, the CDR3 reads CASKRTGGAGTGELFF.

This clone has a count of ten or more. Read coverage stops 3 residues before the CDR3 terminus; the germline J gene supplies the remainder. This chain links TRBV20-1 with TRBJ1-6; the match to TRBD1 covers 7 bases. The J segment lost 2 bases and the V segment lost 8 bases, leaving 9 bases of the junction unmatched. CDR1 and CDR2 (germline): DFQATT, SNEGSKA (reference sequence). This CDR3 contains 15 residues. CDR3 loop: CSFQHRGPYNSPLHF. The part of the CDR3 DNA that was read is TGCAGTTTCCAGCACAGGGGTCCCTATAATTCACCC.

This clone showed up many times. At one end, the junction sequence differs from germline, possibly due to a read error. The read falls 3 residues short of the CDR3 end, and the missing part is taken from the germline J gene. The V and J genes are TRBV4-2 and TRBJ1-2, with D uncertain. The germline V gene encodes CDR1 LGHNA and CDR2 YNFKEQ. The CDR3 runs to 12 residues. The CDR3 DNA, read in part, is TGCGCCAGCAGCCAAGAAGGGTATGGC. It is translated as CASSQEGYG. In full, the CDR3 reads CASSQEGYGYTF.